These 19 T cell receptor beta chains were sequenced from one sample in a study of T cell repertoires in cytomegalovirus infection. The antigens these receptors bind are not known. TCRdb fed the reads into MiXCR, producing one record per CDR3 protein. Among 370,000 or so distinct CDR3 sequences listed, about 35% were seen once. The sequences come from cultured PBMCs, collected from culture after CMV antigen stimulation. The receptors come from a human donor in good health (CMV status not recorded). Some clones in this sample may be carry-over from other donors' samples.

This clonotype was detected only a few times. The V and J genes are TRBV12-3 or TRBV12-4 and TRBJ1-6, with D uncertain. CDR3 length equals 14 residues. V was pared by 6 bases and J by 0 bases, with 6 bases between. The CDR3 protein is CASSPSSYNSPLHF. The CDR3 DNA is TGTGCCAGCAGCCCGAGCTCCTATAATTCACCCCTCCACTTT.

The V and J genes are TRBV20-1 and TRBJ2-1, with 8 positions matching TRBD2. J was trimmed by 4 bases and V by 4 bases; bases with no gene match: 9. CDR1 and CDR2 from the germline V gene are DFQATT and SNEGSKA (reference sequence). The CDR3 length is 15 residues. CDR3 in DNA: TGCAGTGCTAATGACGGGACTAGTGGGTACAATGAGCAGTTCTTC. This translates into CSANDGTSGYNEQFF.

This clonotype showed up just once. The rearrangement uses TRBV19 and TRBJ2-3; D not certain. Germline CDR1 and CDR2: LNHDA and SQIVND (reference sequence). The CDR3 runs 15 residues. Trimming removed 1 base at V and 1 base at J, with 9 bases between. The DNA for the CDR3 is TGTGCCAGTAGTATAGGGCGGCCCCGCACAGATACGCAGTATTTT. Protein product: CASSIGRPRTDTQYF.

This clonotype was seen ten or more times. The J gene is TRBJ2-1, the V gene TRBV7-2; D uncertain. CDR3 size: 12 residues. Looked up from germline, CDR1 is SGHTA and CDR2 is FQGNSA. V gave up 6 bases and J gave up 6 bases, with 9 bases separating them. The CDR3 nucleotides are TGTGCCAGCAGTCCTCCCAGCAATGAGCAGTTCTTC. Protein sequence: CASSPPSNEQFF.

The V gene is TRBV28, the J gene TRBJ2-2, with D uncertain. With 3 bases removed from V and 4 bases from J, the gap between germline ends came to 12 bases. The length of the CDR3 is 15 residues. The germline V gene has CDR1 MDHEN and CDR2 SYDVKM. DNA of the CDR3: TGTGCCAGCAGTTTCGGGCAGGTGATCACCGGGGAGCTGTTTTTT. Encoded protein: CASSFGQVITGELFF. Using reference TRBV28 and TRBJ2-2 for the parts outside the CDR3, the full variable domain is DVKVTQSSRYLVKRTGEKVFLECVQDMDHENMFWYRQDPGLGLRLIYFSYDVKMKEKGDIPEGYSVSREKKERFSLILESASTNQTSMYLCASSFGQVITGELFFGEGSRLTVL.

V is TRBV20-1 and J is TRBJ2-1; 7 bases fit TRBD2. Germline CDR1 reads DFQATT; CDR2 reads SNEGSKA (reference sequence). After removal of 0 bases from V and 8 bases from J, the junction contained 4 bases not matched to a gene. The CDR3 loop spans 13 amino acids. CDR3 sequence: CSARDGRRDEQFF. The CDR3 nucleotides are TGCAGTGCTAGAGACGGGAGGCGCGATGAGCAGTTCTTC.

The rearrangement links TRBV24-1 to TRBJ2-1, with 8 positions matching TRBD1. This CDR3 comprises 15 residues. Trimming cost V 1 base and J 7 bases; bases outside gene matches: 5. The germline V gene encodes CDR1 KGHDR and CDR2 SFDVKD. CDR3 amino acids: CATSDFARGLNEQFF. CDR3 bases: TGTGCCACCAGTGATTTCGCCAGGGGGCTAAATGAGCAGTTCTTC.

Many counts were recorded for this clonotype. V is TRBV7-2 and J is TRBJ2-1, with 7 bases that match TRBD2. The CDR3 extends over 16 amino acids. Germline assignment: CDR1 SGHTA and CDR2 FQGNSA. J gave up 8 bases and V 5 bases, and 15 bases lay outside the gene matches. The CDR3 region has the DNA TGTGCCAGCAGCCCAGCCGGGACCCAGGGAGGGCATGAGCAGTTCTTC. This translates into CASSPAGTQGGHEQFF.

The chain recombines TRBV19 with TRBJ1-2; a possible D gene is TRBD1 (5 bases). The CDR3 spans 14 residues. The germline gives CDR1 LNHDA, CDR2 SQIVND (reference sequence). The V end was cut by 9 bases, the J end by 8 bases, with 22 bases between. CDR3 DNA sequence: TGTGCCAGCCAAACACATGGCCGTGAGGGGGGCTACACCTTC. Translation gives CASQTHGREGGYTF.

This clonotype appeared many times. The V call is TRBV27, the J call TRBJ1-1; D is possibly TRBD1 (6 bases). Trimming shortened V by 2 bases and J by 6 bases, and 10 bases separated the two germline ends. The CDR3 sequence is 13 residues long. Germline lookup yields CDR1 MNHEY and CDR2 SMNVEV (reference sequence). In DNA, the CDR3 is TGTGCCAGCAGTTTACAGGGGTCCCCTGAAGCTTTCTTT. Protein: CASSLQGSPEAFF.

The chain recombines TRBV6-5 with TRBJ2-3; TRBD2 agrees at 9 bases. With 1 base clipped from V and 4 bases from J, the junction kept 3 bases outside the gene matches. The CDR3 has 15 amino acids. The germline CDR1 and CDR2 sequences are MNHEY and SVGAGI. The DNA of the CDR3 is TGTGCCAGCAGTTACTTGGCGGGAGGGGCAGATACGCAGTATTTT. Its protein is CASSYLAGGADTQYF.

The V and J genes are TRBV3-1 and TRBJ2-7; the D gene is possibly TRBD2 (5 bases). The CDR3 contains 16 residues. V lost 4 bases and J 1 base, leaving 17 bases between the germline ends. The V gene's germline CDR1 is LGHDT and CDR2 YNNKEL (reference sequence). The CDR3 sequence: CASSLNPRRGSYEQYV. CDR3 nucleotide sequence: TGTGCCAGCAGCCTAAACCCTCGCCGGGGTTCCTACGAGCAGTACGTC.

Many counts were recorded for this clonotype. The rearrangement links TRBV6-1 to TRBJ2-6, with 10 positions matching TRBD2. The germline V gene has CDR1 MNHNS and CDR2 SASEGT. Losses at the gene ends were 9 bases for V and 4 bases for J; bases not matched to a gene: 6. This CDR3 contains 15 residues. The CDR3 nucleotides are TGTGCCAGTACGGGACTAGCGACCGGGGCCAACGTCCTGACTTTC. Protein: CASTGLATGANVLTF.

There are a few counts of this clonotype. The V call is TRBV6-1, the J call TRBJ1-1; D uncertain. The germline gives CDR1 MNHNS, CDR2 SASEGT. The CDR3 is 13 amino acids. Deletions cut 5 bases from V and 6 bases from J, with 13 bases between. CDR3 in amino acids: CASSLGSVSEAFF. The CDR3 DNA sequence: TGTGCCAGCAGTCTGGGGTCAGTCTCTGAAGCTTTCTTT.

V gene TRBV10-3 combines with J gene TRBJ2-7, with 7 bases aligning to TRBD2. CDR3 length equals 12 residues. CDR1 is ENHRY, CDR2 SYGVKD, per germline. The ends lost 2 bases at V and 7 bases at J; junction bases unmatched: 2. The CDR3 sequence is CAISERREEQYF. In nucleotides, the CDR3 is TGTGCCATCAGTGAGCGGCGGGAGGAGCAGTACTTC.

V is TRBV6-2 or TRBV6-3 and J is TRBJ2-1, with D possibly being TRBD1 (5 bases). Between the trimmed V and J ends, which lost 6 bases and 8 bases, there was a span of 11 bases. The CDR3 is 12 residues long. Germline V gene sequence: CDR1 MNHEY, CDR2 SVGEGT. CDR3: CASRVGADEQFF. The CDR3 DNA is TGTGCCAGCAGGGTAGGGGCCGATGAGCAGTTCTTC.

This clonotype was detected only a few times. This chain joins TRBV6-6 and TRBJ2-3; a possible D gene is TRBD2 (6 bases). Germline CDR1 reads MNHNY; CDR2 reads SVGAGI (reference sequence). V lost 5 bases, J lost 9 bases, and 9 bases lay in between. This CDR3 comprises 11 residues. For the CDR3, the DNA is TGTGCCAGCAGTCCGACTAGGACGCAGTATTTT. Its translation: CASSPTRTQYF.

This clonotype was counted between two and nine times. The chain has TRBV7-2 and TRBJ1-5; 8 positions agree with TRBD1. V gave up 5 bases and J gave up 2 bases; unmatched junction bases: 2. The V gene's germline CDR1 is SGHTA and CDR2 FQGNSA. This CDR3 has 14 residues. CDR3 residues: CASSQTGGNQPQHF. CDR3 in DNA: TGTGCCAGCAGCCAGACAGGGGGCAATCAGCCCCAGCATTTT.

The chain combines TRBV6-6 with TRBJ2-7; D may match TRBD1 or TRBD2 (5 bases each). This CDR3 has 14 amino acids. Germline V gives CDR1 MNHNY, CDR2 SVGAGI (reference sequence). The V gene lost 2 bases and the J gene lost 3 bases, with 11 bases spanning the gap. CDR3 in amino acids: CASSYRHGGYEQYF. The CDR3 coding sequence is TGTGCCAGCAGTTACAGACATGGGGGCTACGAGCAGTACTTC.